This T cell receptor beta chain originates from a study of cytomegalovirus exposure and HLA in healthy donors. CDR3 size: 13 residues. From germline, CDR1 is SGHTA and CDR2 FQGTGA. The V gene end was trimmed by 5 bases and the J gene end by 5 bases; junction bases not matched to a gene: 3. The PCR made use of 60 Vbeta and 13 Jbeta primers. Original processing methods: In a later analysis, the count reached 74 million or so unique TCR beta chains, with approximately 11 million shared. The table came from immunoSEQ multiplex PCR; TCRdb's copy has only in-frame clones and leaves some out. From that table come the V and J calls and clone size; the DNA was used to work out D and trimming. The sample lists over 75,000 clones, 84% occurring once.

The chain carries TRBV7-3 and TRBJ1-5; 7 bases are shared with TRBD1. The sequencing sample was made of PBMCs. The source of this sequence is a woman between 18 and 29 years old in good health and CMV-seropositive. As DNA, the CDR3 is TGTGCCAGCAGCCTAGACAGGGATCAGCCCCAGCATTTT. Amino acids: CASSLDRDQPQHF. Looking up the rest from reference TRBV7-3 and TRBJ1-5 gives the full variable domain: GAGVSQTPSNKVTEKGKYVELRCDPISGHTALYWYRQSLGQGPEFLIYFQGTGAADDSGLPNDRFFAVRPEGSVSTLKIQRTERGDSAVYLCASSLDRDQPQHFGDGTRLSIL.